In its sample, the clone carrying this T cell receptor (beta chain) was seen once. What it binds is unknown. The data derive from a study of long-term antiretroviral therapy in people with HIV. Study-wide background: Some samples came about a decade before the 2015 immediate-ART recommendation, and these were the earliest.

Study observations and caveats: In samples taken after ART, diversity increased but remained below transplant donor control levels. Before ART, certain clones expanded, and these dominated the repertoire at all time points.

Running of the v3.0 immunoSEQ assay took place at survey level. Sequencing was directed toward about 40,000-55,000 T-cell genomes in each sample. Here immunoSEQ multiplex PCR was the method, and the copy in TCRdb shows in-frame clones only, minus some. The sample shows 15,000 to 20,000 clones, around four fifths of them seen only once. There are 14 residues in the CDR3. Trimming cost V 0 bases and J 1 base, with 9 bases left between them. Germline lookup yields CDR1 SQVTM and CDR2 ANQGSEA. The V call is TRBV29-1, the J call TRBJ2-5; no clear D. This TCR was sampled from a woman in her forties or fifties with HIV. Source: unsorted PBMCs, taken around 2.4 years before starting antiretroviral therapy. CDR3 loop: CSVEDQHSQETQYF. The CDR3 DNA reads as TGCAGCGTTGAAGATCAACACTCCCAAGAGACCCAGTACTTC. The variable domain in full, completed from reference TRBV29-1 and TRBJ2-5, reads SAVISQKPSRDICQRGTSLTIQCQVDSQVTMMFWYRQQPGQSLTLIATANQGSEATYESGFVIDKFPISRPNLTFSTLTVSNMSPEDSSIYLCSVEDQHSQETQYFGPGTRLLVL.